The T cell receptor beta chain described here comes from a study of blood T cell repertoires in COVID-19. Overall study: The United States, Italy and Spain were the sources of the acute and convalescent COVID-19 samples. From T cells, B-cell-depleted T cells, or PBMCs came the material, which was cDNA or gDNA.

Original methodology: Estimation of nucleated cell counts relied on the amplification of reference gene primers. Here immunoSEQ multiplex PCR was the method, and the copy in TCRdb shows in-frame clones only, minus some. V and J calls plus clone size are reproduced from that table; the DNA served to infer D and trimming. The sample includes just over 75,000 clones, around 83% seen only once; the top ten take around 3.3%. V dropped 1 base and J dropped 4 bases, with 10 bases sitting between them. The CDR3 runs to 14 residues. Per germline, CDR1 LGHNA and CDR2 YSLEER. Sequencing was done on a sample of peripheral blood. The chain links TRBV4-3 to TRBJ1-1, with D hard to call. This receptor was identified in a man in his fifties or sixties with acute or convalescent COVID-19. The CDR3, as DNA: TGCGCCAGCAGCCAAGTATCGGGGAGCACTGAAGCTTTCTTT. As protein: CASSQVSGSTEAFF.